This T cell receptor beta chain was captured by sequencing in a study of beta chain features in type 1 diabetes. Only one heparinised blood draw was taken per donor, and its volume averaged around 100 mL. CDR1 MNHEY and CDR2 SVGAGI come from the germline V gene. The CDR3 contains 12 residues. Trimming took 6 bases from V and 8 from J, leaving 8 bases between them. TCRB transcripts that were expressed got sequenced, as all of the isolated RNA had been reverse transcribed. Here immunoSEQ multiplex PCR was the method, and the copy in TCRdb shows in-frame clones only, minus some. This sample has 600,000 to 650,000 clones; around 16% occur once, and the top ten carry under 0.095%. Findings and limits, study-wide: TCRB repertoires of naive, central memory and Treg cells appeared more similar among patients than among healthy donors.

This clone was found a few times. Its antigen remains unknown. The specimen was naive CD4+ T cells from blood. J is TRBJ2-6 and V is TRBV6-5; no clear D gene. The clonotype was recovered from a man aged 18-30 years in good health. CDR3 protein: CASRTKTNVLTF. CDR3 bases: TGTGCCAGCAGAACCAAGACCAACGTCCTGACTTTC.